The subject of this entry is one T cell receptor beta chain. Assay used: immunoSEQ multiplex PCR; TCRdb lists only in-frame clones, some missing. The table shows 100,000 to 150,000 clones, with about 89% occurring only once. The sample originates from a study of blood T cell repertoires in COVID-19. Background on the study: COVID-19 samples, acute and convalescent, were from the United States, Italy and Spain. In each case, the material was cDNA or gDNA derived from T cells, B-cell-depleted T cells, or PBMCs.

CDR3 length: 17 amino acids. Trimming removed 2 bases from V and 2 bases from J; junction bases left unmatched: 5. CDR1 and CDR2 from the germline V gene are LNHNV and YYDKDF (reference sequence). This receptor was identified in a man aged 60 to 75 with COVID-19, enrolled during active disease. This chain connects TRBV15 to TRBJ2-2; the match to TRBD1 covers 10 bases. Sequenced sample: peripheral blood. CDR3 protein: CATSRTRTGGNTGELFF. The CDR3 region has the DNA TGTGCCACCAGCAGAACCCGGACAGGGGGAAACACCGGGGAGCTGTTTTTT.